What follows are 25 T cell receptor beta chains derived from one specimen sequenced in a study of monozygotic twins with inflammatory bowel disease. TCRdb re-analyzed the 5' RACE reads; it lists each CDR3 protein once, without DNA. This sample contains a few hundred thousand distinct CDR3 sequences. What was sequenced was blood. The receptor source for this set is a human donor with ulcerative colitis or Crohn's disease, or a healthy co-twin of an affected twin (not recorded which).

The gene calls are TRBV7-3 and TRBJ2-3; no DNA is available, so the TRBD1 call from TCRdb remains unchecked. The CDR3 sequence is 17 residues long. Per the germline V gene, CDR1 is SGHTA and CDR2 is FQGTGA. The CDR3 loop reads CASSLTGGNPGTDTQYF.

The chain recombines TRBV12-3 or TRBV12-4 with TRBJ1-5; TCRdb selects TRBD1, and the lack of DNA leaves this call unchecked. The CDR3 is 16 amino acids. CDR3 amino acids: CASSFRTGHSNQPQHF.

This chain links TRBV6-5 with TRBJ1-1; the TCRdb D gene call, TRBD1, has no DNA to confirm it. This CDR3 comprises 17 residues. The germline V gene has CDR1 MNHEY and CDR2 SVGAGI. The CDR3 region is CASSYSGQGGSGTEAFF.

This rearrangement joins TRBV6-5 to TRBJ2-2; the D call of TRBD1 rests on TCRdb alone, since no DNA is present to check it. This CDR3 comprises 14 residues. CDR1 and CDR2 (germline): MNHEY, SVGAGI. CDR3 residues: CASSYYRGTGELFF.

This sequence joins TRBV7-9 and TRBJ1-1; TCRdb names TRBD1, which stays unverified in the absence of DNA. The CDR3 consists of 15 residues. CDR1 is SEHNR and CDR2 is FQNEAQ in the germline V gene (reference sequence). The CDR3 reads CASSFDTGWSTEAFF.

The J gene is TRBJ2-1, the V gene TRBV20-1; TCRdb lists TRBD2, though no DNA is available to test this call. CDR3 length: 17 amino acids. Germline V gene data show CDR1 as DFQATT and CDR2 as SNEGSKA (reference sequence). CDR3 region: CSARGSGGLGTYNEQFF.

Here the CDR3 reads CASSPPPGRAPLWEKLFF. The chain has TRBV21-1 and TRBJ1-4; lacking DNA, the TRBD1 call made by TCRdb goes unchecked. TRBV21-1 is a recognized pseudogene. CDR3 length: 18 residues.

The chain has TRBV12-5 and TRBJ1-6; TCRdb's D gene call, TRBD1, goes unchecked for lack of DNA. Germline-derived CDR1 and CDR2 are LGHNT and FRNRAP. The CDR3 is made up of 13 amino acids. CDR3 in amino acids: CASGARGNSPLHF. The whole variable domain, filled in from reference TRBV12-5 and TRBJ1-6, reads DARVTQTPRHKVTEMGQEVTMRCQPILGHNTVFWYRQTMMQGLELLAYFRNRAPLDDSGMPKDRFSAEMPDATLATLKIQPSEPRDSAVYFCASGARGNSPLHFGNGTRLTVT.

CDR3 amino acids: CASSRTGFGTDTQYF. The chain recombines TRBV27 with TRBJ2-3; absent DNA, TCRdb's TRBD1 call cannot be checked. Germline CDR1 is MNHEY and CDR2 is SMNVEV (reference sequence). CDR3 length equals 15 residues.

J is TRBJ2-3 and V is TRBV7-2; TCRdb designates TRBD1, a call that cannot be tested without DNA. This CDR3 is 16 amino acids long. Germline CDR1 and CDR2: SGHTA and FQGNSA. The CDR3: CASSQGYGGPSDTQYF.

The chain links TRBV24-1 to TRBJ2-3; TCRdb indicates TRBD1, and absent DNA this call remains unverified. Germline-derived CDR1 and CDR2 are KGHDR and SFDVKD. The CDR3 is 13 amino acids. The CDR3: CATGTGGTDTQYF.

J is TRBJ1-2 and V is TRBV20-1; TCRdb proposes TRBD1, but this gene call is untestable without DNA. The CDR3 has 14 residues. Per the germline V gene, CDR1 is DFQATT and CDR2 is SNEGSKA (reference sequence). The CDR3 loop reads CSAPTPGVTYGYTF.

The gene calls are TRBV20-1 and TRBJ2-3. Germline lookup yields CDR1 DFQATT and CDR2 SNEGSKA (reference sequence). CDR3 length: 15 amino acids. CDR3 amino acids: CSARDSSLRTDTQYF.

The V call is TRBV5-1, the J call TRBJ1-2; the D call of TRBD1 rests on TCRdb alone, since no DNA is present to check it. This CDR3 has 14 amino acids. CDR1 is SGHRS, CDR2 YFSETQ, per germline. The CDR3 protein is CASRGTGTDYGYTF.

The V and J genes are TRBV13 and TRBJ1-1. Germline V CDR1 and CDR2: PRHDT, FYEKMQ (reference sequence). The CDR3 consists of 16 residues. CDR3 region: CASSSTTLMETYKAFF.

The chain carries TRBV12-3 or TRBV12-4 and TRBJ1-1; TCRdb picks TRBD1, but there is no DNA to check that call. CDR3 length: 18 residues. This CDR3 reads CASSPLIGTGDMNTEAFF.

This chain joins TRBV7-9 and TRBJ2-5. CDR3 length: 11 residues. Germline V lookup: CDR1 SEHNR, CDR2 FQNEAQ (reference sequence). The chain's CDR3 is CASSPTASQYF.

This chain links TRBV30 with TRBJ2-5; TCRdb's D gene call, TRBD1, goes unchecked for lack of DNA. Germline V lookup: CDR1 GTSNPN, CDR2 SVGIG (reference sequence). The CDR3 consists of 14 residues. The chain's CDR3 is CAWSPGQGGETQYF.

CDR3 amino acids: CAWSTGYEQYF. The V and J genes are TRBV30 and TRBJ2-7. The germline V gene has CDR1 GTSNPN and CDR2 SVGIG (reference sequence). The CDR3 length is 11 residues.

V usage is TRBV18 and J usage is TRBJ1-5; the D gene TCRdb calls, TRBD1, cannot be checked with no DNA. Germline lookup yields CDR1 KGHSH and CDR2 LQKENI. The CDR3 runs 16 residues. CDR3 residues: CASSFSFGADHQPQHF.

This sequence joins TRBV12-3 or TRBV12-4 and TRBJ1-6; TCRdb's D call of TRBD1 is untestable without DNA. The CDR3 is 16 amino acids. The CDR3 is CASSPGVSSYNSPLHF.

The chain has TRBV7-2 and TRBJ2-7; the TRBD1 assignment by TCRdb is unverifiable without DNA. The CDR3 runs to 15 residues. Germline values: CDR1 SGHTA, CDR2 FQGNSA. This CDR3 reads CASSDSGASTYEQYF.

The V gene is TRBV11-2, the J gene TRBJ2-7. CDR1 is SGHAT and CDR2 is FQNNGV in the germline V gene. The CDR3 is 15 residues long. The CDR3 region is CASSLAVTTNYEQYF.

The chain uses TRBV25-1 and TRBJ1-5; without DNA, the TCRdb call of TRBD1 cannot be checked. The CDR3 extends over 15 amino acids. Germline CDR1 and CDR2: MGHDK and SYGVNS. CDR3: CASSEGTGPNQPQHF.

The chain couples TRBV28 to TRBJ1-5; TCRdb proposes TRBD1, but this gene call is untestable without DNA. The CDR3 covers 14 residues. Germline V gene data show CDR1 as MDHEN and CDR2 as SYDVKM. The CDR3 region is CASSGDRQNQPQHF.